The 16 T cell receptor beta chains in this list originate from one sample, sequenced in a study of cytomegalovirus exposure and HLA in healthy donors. It was with 60 Vbeta and 13 Jbeta primers that the PCR ran. Only in-frame clones appear in the TCRdb table, and some are missing; sequencing was by immunoSEQ multiplex PCR. The sample yields under 200,000 clones, 75% to 90% seen once. The sequenced material came from PBMCs. These receptors came from a man younger than 35 in good health and CMV-seropositive.

The gene calls are TRBV6-1 and TRBJ2-1; D might be TRBD2 (5 bases). Germline V lookup: CDR1 MNHNS, CDR2 SASEGT. This CDR3 is built from 13 residues. Trimming removed 8 bases from V and 4 bases from J, with 12 bases in between. This CDR3 reads CASSEGSYNEQFF. DNA of the CDR3: TGTGCCAGCTCTGAGGGTAGTTACAATGAGCAGTTCTTC.

This chain uses TRBV19 with TRBJ1-5; tentative D call: TRBD1 (5 bases). This CDR3 is 13 amino acids long. V was cut by 3 bases and J by 5 bases, with 8 bases left in between. Germline V gives CDR1 LNHDA, CDR2 SQIVND (reference sequence). This chain's CDR3 is CASSMGRDQPQHF. CDR3 sequence (DNA): TGTGCCAGTAGTATGGGCAGGGATCAGCCCCAGCATTTT.

This clone was detected a few times. The chain combines TRBV6-5 with TRBJ1-3; D unresolved. Trimming pared 5 bases from V and 2 bases from J, leaving 13 bases between. Germline V gene lookup returns CDR1 MNHEY and CDR2 SVGAGI. This CDR3 is built from 15 residues. DNA of the CDR3: TGTGCCAGCAGTGGAAGAGGGAAGACTGGAAACACCATATATTTT. Amino acids: CASSGRGKTGNTIYF.

V is TRBV18 and J is TRBJ2-7; D is unresolved. The CDR3 has 11 amino acids. Trimming took off 6 bases at V and 3 bases at J, with 6 bases between the two ends. Germline CDR1 is KGHSH and CDR2 is LQKENI. The CDR3 DNA follows: TGTGCCAGCTCCCCCAACTACGAGCAGTACTTC. It codes for CASSPNYEQYF.

This rearrangement joins TRBV5-4 to TRBJ1-3; TRBD1 aligns across 9 bases. Germline V gene sequence: CDR1 SGHNT, CDR2 YYREEE (reference sequence). The V gene end was trimmed by 3 bases and the J gene end by 6 bases; junction bases not matched to a gene: 10. The CDR3 covers 16 residues. DNA for the CDR3: TGTGCCAGCAGCTACGGAGGGACAGGGTGGGCAAACACCATATATTTT. It yields the protein CASSYGGTGWANTIYF.

The chain combines TRBV10-1 with TRBJ2-5, with a tentative D call TRBD2 (5 bases). This CDR3 contains 14 residues. Per germline, CDR1 WNHNN and CDR2 SYGVQD (reference sequence). Trimming shortened V by 0 bases and J by 5 bases, and 10 bases separated the two germline ends. DNA for the CDR3: TGCGCCAGCAGTGAGTCAACGGGGAAGGAGACCCAGTACTTC. Translated, it gives CASSESTGKETQYF.

The J gene is TRBJ2-3, the V gene TRBV7-6, with 7 bases identical to TRBD2. CDR1 SGHVS and CDR2 FNYEAQ come from the germline V gene. The CDR3 has 17 amino acids. V lost 1 base, J lost 1 base, and 8 bases stayed unmatched. The CDR3 reads CASSLGATSGGTDTQYF. The CDR3 nucleotides read TGTGCCAGCAGCTTAGGGGCGACGAGCGGGGGCACAGATACGCAGTATTTT. Supplemented by reference TRBV7-6 and TRBJ2-3, the full variable domain reads GAGVSQSPRYKVTKRGQDVALRCDPISGHVSLYWYRQALGQGPEFLTYFNYEAQQDKSGLPNDRFSAERPEGSISTLTIQRTEQRDSAMYRCASSLGATSGGTDTQYFGPGTRLTVL.

This clone was counted only a few times. V and J are TRBV4-1 and TRBJ1-1; the D is unclear. Germline CDR1 and CDR2: MGHRA and YSYEKL. The CDR3 runs to 14 residues. V dropped 4 bases and J dropped 7 bases, with 16 bases sitting between them. This CDR3 is CASSLNPPGSEAFF. CDR3 DNA sequence: TGCGCCAGCAGCCTTAACCCCCCGGGGAGTGAAGCTTTCTTT.

The chain employs TRBV5-1 and TRBJ2-7; 9 nucleotides match TRBD1. There are 14 residues in the CDR3. The trim removed 2 bases at V and 5 bases at J, leaving 5 bases unmatched. Germline V lookup: CDR1 SGHRS, CDR2 YFSETQ. This CDR3 reads CASSFGDRDHEQYF. The CDR3 nucleotides read TGCGCCAGCAGCTTTGGGGACAGGGATCACGAGCAGTACTTC.

The chain uses TRBV5-1 and TRBJ2-5; the D gene is possibly TRBD2 (5 bases). Per germline, CDR1 SGHRS and CDR2 YFSETQ. The CDR3 loop spans 14 amino acids. V was shortened by 0 bases and J by 5 bases, with 11 bases between the two germline ends. The CDR3 reads CASSLAGDWETQYF. Here the CDR3 DNA reads TGCGCCAGCAGCTTGGCCGGGGATTGGGAGACCCAGTACTTC.

V usage is TRBV7-3 and J usage is TRBJ2-2; D is unclear. The germline gives CDR1 SGHTA, CDR2 FQGTGA. V lost 0 bases, J lost 5 bases, and 10 bases lay in between. The CDR3 consists of 15 residues. The CDR3 DNA reads TGTGCCAGCAGCTTAACGTCCAGTTCAACCGGGGAGCTGTTTTTT. It is translated as CASSLTSSSTGELFF. Looking up the rest from reference TRBV7-3 and TRBJ2-2 gives the full variable domain: GAGVSQTPSNKVTEKGKYVELRCDPISGHTALYWYRQSLGQGPEFLIYFQGTGAADDSGLPNDRFFAVRPEGSVSTLKIQRTERGDSAVYLCASSLTSSSTGELFFGEGSRLTVL.

The V gene is TRBV27, the J gene TRBJ2-3; 7 bases are a match to TRBD2. The CDR3 has 18 residues. CDR1 and CDR2 from the germline V gene are MNHEY and SMNVEV (reference sequence). J gave up 3 bases and V 4 bases, and 16 bases lay outside the gene matches. As DNA, the CDR3 is TGTGCCAGCAGTTCCCAATCCCGGGGGGTCGGGGCGACAGATACGCAGTATTTT. It yields the protein CASSSQSRGVGATDTQYF.

The chain uses TRBV18 and TRBJ2-7; TRBD2 might be the D (6 bases). Per germline, CDR1 KGHSH and CDR2 LQKENI. The CDR3 totals 11 residues. Trimming shortened V by 4 bases and J by 5 bases, and 6 bases separated the two germline ends. CDR3 in amino acids: CASSRRDEQYF. The CDR3 DNA reads TGTGCCAGCTCACGGAGGGACGAGCAGTACTTC.

CDR3 in DNA: TGTGCCAGCAGCGTCTTAGATACGCAGTATTTT. This sequence encodes CASSVLDTQYF. The chain carries TRBV11-2 and TRBJ2-3; D uncertain. The CDR3 covers 11 residues. Germline loops: CDR1 SGHAT, CDR2 FQNNGV. Trimming pared 5 bases from V and 5 bases from J, leaving 5 bases between.

The chain has TRBV5-4 and TRBJ2-1; tentatively, D is TRBD1 (5 bases). Germline CDR1 SGHNT, CDR2 YYREEE (reference sequence). The V end lost 0 bases, the J end lost 6 bases, and 16 bases lay between the germline ends. This CDR3 comprises 16 residues. The DNA for the CDR3 is TGTGCCAGCAGCTTGGACGGGTTAAATAGGGGCAATGAGCAGTTCTTC. Translation: CASSLDGLNRGNEQFF.

This clone was recorded only once. The chain is built from TRBV21-1 and TRBJ2-7; TRBD1 reflects the table's D call only, with no check against the DNA. TRBV21-1 represents a pseudogene. CDR3 length: 14 residues. CDR3 region: CAKPHRGTIYEQYF. CDR3 bases: TGTGCCAAACCACACAGGGGTACCATCTACGAGCAGTACTTC.